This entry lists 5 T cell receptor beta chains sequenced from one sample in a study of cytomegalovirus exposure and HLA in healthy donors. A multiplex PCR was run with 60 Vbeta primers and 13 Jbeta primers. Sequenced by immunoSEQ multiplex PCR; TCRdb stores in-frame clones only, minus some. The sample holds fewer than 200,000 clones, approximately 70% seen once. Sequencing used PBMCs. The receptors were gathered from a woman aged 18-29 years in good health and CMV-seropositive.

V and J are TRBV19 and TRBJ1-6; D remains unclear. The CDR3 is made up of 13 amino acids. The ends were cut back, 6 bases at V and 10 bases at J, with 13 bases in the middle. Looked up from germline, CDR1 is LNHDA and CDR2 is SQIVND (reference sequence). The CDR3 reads CASRQTISSPLHF. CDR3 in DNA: TGTGCCAGTAGGCAGACAATATCCTCACCCCTCCACTTT.

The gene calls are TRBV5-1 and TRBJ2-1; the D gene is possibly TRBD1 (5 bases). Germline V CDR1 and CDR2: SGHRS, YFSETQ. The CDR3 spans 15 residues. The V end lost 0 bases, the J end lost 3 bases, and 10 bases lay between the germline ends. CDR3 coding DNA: TGCGCCAGCAGCTTGGGACAGAGCCTCTACAATGAGCAGTTCTTC. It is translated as CASSLGQSLYNEQFF. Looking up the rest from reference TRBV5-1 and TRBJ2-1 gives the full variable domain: KAGVTQTPRYLIKTRGQQVTLSCSPISGHRSVSWYQQTPGQGLQFLFEYFSETQRNKGNFPGRFSGRQFSNSRSEMNVSTLELGDSALYLCASSLGQSLYNEQFFGPGTRLTVL.

CDR3 in DNA: TGTGCCAGCAGTTTCGGGGCGGGAGCACACAATGAGCAGTTCTTC. Protein sequence: CASSFGAGAHNEQFF. V gene TRBV28 combines with J gene TRBJ2-1; TRBD2 matches at 7 bases. The CDR3 is made up of 15 amino acids. V gave up 3 bases and J gave up 5 bases; unmatched junction bases: 7. Germline lookup yields CDR1 MDHEN and CDR2 SYDVKM.

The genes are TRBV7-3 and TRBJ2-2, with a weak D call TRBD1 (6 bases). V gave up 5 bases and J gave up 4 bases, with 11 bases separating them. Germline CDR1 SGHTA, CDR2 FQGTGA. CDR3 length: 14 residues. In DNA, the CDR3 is TGTGCCAGCAGCCGACAGGCGCCCACCGGGGAGCTGTTTTTT. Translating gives CASSRQAPTGELFF.

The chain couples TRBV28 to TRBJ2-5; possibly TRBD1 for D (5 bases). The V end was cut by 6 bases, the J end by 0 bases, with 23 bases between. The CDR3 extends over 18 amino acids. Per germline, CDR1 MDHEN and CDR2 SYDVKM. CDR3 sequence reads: CASSHTIIRVLYQETQYF. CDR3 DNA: TGTGCCAGCAGCCATACGATAATCAGGGTGTTGTACCAAGAGACCCAGTACTTC.